This T cell receptor beta chain appears in the sequencing data of a study of blood T cell repertoires in COVID-19. Looking at the study overall: The origin of the acute and convalescent COVID-19 samples was the United States, Italy and Spain. Nucleic acid was either cDNA or gDNA, and it came from T cells, B-cell-depleted T cells, or PBMCs.

As originally analysed: Amplified reference gene primers provided the basis for estimating nucleated cell counts. Produced via immunoSEQ multiplex PCR; TCRdb's table is partial and in-frame only. Clone size and the V and J calls come from that table; the DNA yielded D and trimming. The sample lists more than 140,000 clones; more than 65% were seen once. This CDR3 has 16 residues. Germline-derived CDR1 and CDR2 are SGHRS and YFSETQ. V lost 1 base and J lost 7; bases outside the gene matches: 10. The specimen sequenced was peripheral blood. The sequence was obtained from a woman between 45 and 65 years old in a cohort sampled during active or convalescent COVID-19. The genes are TRBV5-1 and TRBJ2-5; 10 bases map to TRBD1. CDR3 DNA: TGCGCCAGCAGCTTGAGGGGCGACAGGGGGCAGGGGACCCAGTACTTC. Translation: CASSLRGDRGQGTQYF. Drawing the rest from reference TRBV5-1 and TRBJ2-5, the complete variable domain is KAGVTQTPRYLIKTRGQQVTLSCSPISGHRSVSWYQQTPGQGLQFLFEYFSETQRNKGNFPGRFSGRQFSNSRSEMNVSTLELGDSALYLCASSLRGDRGQGTQYFGPGTRLLVL.